The 27 T cell receptor beta chains in this list originate from one sample, sequenced in a study of T cells in Graves' hyperthyroidism and ophthalmopathy. The CDR3 regions of TCR beta were amplified from RNA transcripts. The HTBI primer set drove a first-round RT-PCR of the TCR CDR3. TCRdb fed the multiplex PCR reads into MiXCR, producing one record per CDR3 protein. The table shows roughly 500,000 distinct CDR3 sequences, with over 11% occurring only once. The sample consisted of blood. These TCRs come from a woman aged 25 to 39 with Graves' hyperthyroidism that later progressed to Graves' ophthalmopathy.

With regard to this clonotype: Likely a read error: the CDR3 ends without its conserved phenylalanine or tryptophan. The genes are TRBV4-3 and TRBJ2-1; 10 bases match TRBD2. J lost 0 bases, V lost 0 bases, and 5 bases had no gene match. The CDR3 totals 18 residues. The germline gives CDR1 LGHNA, CDR2 YSLEER. The CDR3: CASSQETLAGASYNEQFL. The CDR3 nucleotides read TGCGCCAGCAGCCAAGAAACGCTAGCGGGAGCCTCCTACAATGAGCAGTTCCTC.

This clonotype was picked up a small number of times. J is TRBJ2-7 and V is TRBV30, with 7 bases fitting TRBD1. The trim removed 5 bases at V and 3 bases at J, leaving 16 bases unmatched. CDR1 and CDR2 (germline): GTSNPN, SVGIG (reference sequence). The CDR3 loop spans 16 amino acids. This CDR3 is CAWRSYRGAAIYEQYF. CDR3 in DNA: TGTGCCTGGCGATCTTACAGGGGAGCTGCGATCTACGAGCAGTACTTC.

This clonotype came up a few times. The chain uses TRBV7-2 and TRBJ1-2, with D uncertain. V was clipped by 3 bases and J by 4 bases, with 15 bases between them. Per the germline V gene, CDR1 is SGHTA and CDR2 is FQGNSA. The CDR3 runs to 15 residues. CDR3 coding DNA: TGTGCCAGCAGCTTGGACGGCCCCTTCGGCTATGGCTACACCTTC. This codes for CASSLDGPFGYGYTF.

CDR3 loop: CASSLLGGSGTDTQYF. CDR3 nucleotides: TGCGCCAGCAGCTTGCTCGGCGGGAGTGGCACAGATACGCAGTATTTT. V gene TRBV5-1 combines with J gene TRBJ2-3; 7 positions agree with TRBD2. CDR1 SGHRS and CDR2 YFSETQ come from the germline V gene. V was clipped by 1 base and J by 1 base; unmatched bases: 6. CDR3 size: 16 residues.

This chain's CDR3 is CASSYSYRQLNEKLFF. CDR3 in DNA: TGTGCCAGCAGTTACTCATACAGGCAGCTAAATGAAAAACTGTTTTTT. V and J are TRBV6-2 or TRBV6-3 and TRBJ1-4, with D tentatively TRBD1 (5 bases). In germline, CDR1 is MNHEY, CDR2 SVGEGT. V was shortened by 0 bases and J by 5 bases, with 13 bases between the two germline ends. The CDR3 is 16 amino acids.

There are a few counts of this clonotype. The J gene is TRBJ1-1, the V gene TRBV12-3 or TRBV12-4, with D possibly being TRBD1 (5 bases). This CDR3 is built from 16 residues. Between the trimmed V and J ends, which lost 3 bases and 1 base, there was a span of 15 bases. The DNA of the CDR3 is TGTGCCAGCAGTTTTACCTGGGGCAGCCAGAACACTGAAGCTTTCTTT. Amino acid sequence: CASSFTWGSQNTEAFF.

CDR3 loop: CSARGSSGTYEQYF. CDR3 DNA sequence: TGCAGTGCTAGAGGGTCTAGCGGAACCTACGAGCAGTACTTC. This sequence joins TRBV20-1 and TRBJ2-7; 7 bases align to TRBD2. J was trimmed by 2 bases and V by 1 base; bases with no gene match: 5. The germline V gene encodes CDR1 DFQATT and CDR2 SNEGSKA (reference sequence). The CDR3 runs 14 residues.

This clonotype appeared a few times. This chain joins TRBV7-2 and TRBJ1-5, with a weak D call TRBD1 (5 bases). Germline lookup yields CDR1 SGHTA and CDR2 FQGNSA. V lost 0 bases, J lost 6 bases, and 12 bases lay in between. There are 15 residues in the CDR3. CDR3 coding DNA: TGTGCCAGCAGCTTAGCTCCGGGAGGGGTTCAGCCCCAGCATTTT. This gives the protein CASSLAPGGVQPQHF.

This chain links TRBV3-1 with TRBJ2-5, with TRBD2 matching over 9 bases. Per the germline V gene, CDR1 is LGHDT and CDR2 is YNNKEL (reference sequence). With V trimmed by 1 base and J by 4 bases, 4 bases remained unmatched. The CDR3 sequence is 15 residues long. CDR3 DNA: TGTGCCAGCAGCCAAGGGCGGGAGGGCCGAGAGACCCAGTACTTC. Encoded protein: CASSQGREGRETQYF.

This clonotype was found many times. V and J are TRBV28 and TRBJ2-7, with 10 positions matching TRBD2. CDR1 and CDR2 (germline): MDHEN, SYDVKM. The length of the CDR3 is 17 residues. Trimming at V came to 6 bases and at J to 1 base, leaving 12 bases not matched to a gene. CDR3 in DNA: TGTGCCAGCAGCGCGCCGGGTCTAGCGGGGGTATCCTACGAGCAGTACTTC. It yields the protein CASSAPGLAGVSYEQYF.

This clonotype was counted many times. The chain uses TRBV20-1 and TRBJ2-3; D not certain. V was shortened by 3 bases and J by 3 bases, with 13 bases between the two germline ends. Germline V gene lookup returns CDR1 DFQATT and CDR2 SNEGSKA (reference sequence). The CDR3 length is 14 residues. The CDR3 reads CSASLGPLTDTQYF. The CDR3 bases are TGCAGTGCTAGCTTAGGCCCCTTGACAGATACGCAGTATTTT.

The chain is built from TRBV30 and TRBJ2-7; D possibly corresponds to TRBD1 (5 bases). V was pared by 4 bases and J by 2 bases, with 21 bases between. Germline CDR1 GTSNPN, CDR2 SVGIG (reference sequence). The CDR3 loop spans 16 amino acids. CDR3 DNA sequence: TGTGCCTGGACCCACCCTCCAGGGCGGAACCCCTACGAGCAGTACTTC. This codes for CAWTHPPGRNPYEQYF. The full variable domain, in which reference TRBV30 and TRBJ2-7 provide the parts outside the CDR3, is SQTIHQWPATLVQPVGSPLSLECTVEGTSNPNLYWYRQAAGRGLQLLFYSVGIGQISSEVPQNLSASRPQDRQFILSSKKLLLSDSGFYLCAWTHPPGRNPYEQYFGPGTRLTVT.

At least ten counts were recorded for this clonotype. The J gene is TRBJ1-5, the V gene TRBV7-2; D gene unclear. Germline CDR1 reads SGHTA; CDR2 reads FQGNSA. The V end lost 4 bases, the J end lost 3 bases, and 7 bases lay between the germline ends. The CDR3 has 13 residues. The chain's CDR3 is CASSSLYNQPQHF. CDR3 DNA sequence: TGTGCCAGCAGCTCACTGTACAATCAGCCCCAGCATTTT.

This clonotype has a count of ten or more. V is TRBV20-1 and J is TRBJ2-1, with 14 bases identical to TRBD2. Germline CDR1 is DFQATT and CDR2 is SNEGSKA (reference sequence). V dropped 4 bases and J dropped 7; count of bases not matched to a gene: 15. This CDR3 spans 18 amino acids. CDR3 sequence (DNA): TGCAGTGCTAACCCCATCATAGGACTAGCGGGAGGACGGAATGAGCAGTTCTTC. Translating it yields CSANPIIGLAGGRNEQFF.

This clonotype has ten or more counts. The CDR3 sequence is CASSSRDGPYGYTF. The CDR3, as DNA: TGTGCCAGCAGTTCTCGGGACGGGCCCTATGGCTACACCTTC. The J gene is TRBJ1-2, the V gene TRBV12-3 or TRBV12-4; tentatively, D is TRBD1 (5 bases). V lost 4 bases and J 4 bases, leaving 13 bases between the germline ends. The CDR3 has 14 residues.

This chain connects TRBV4-1 to TRBJ2-5, with TRBD2 as a possible D gene (5 bases). Trimming removed 0 bases from V and 7 bases from J, with 15 bases in between. Looked up from germline, CDR1 is MGHRA and CDR2 is YSYEKL. This CDR3 has 15 amino acids. CDR3 coding DNA: TGCGCCAGCAGCCAAGAAGCGGCTAATCTCGGGACCCAGTACTTC. Protein product: CASSQEAANLGTQYF.

The chain has TRBV29-1 and TRBJ1-2; TRBD1 aligns across 7 bases. In germline, CDR1 is SQVTM, CDR2 ANQGSEA. V was pared by 6 bases and J by 0 bases, with 13 bases of the junction left unmatched. The CDR3 spans 16 residues. As DNA, the CDR3 is TGCAGCGTGCGTCAGGGGGAACCCTCAGCTAACTATGGCTACACCTTC. Translation: CSVRQGEPSANYGYTF.

The CDR3 region is CASSKQGSQETQYF. CDR3 in DNA: TGTGCCAGCAGCAAGCAGGGTTCCCAAGAGACCCAGTACTTC. The J gene is TRBJ2-5, the V gene TRBV9, with D possibly TRBD1 on 5 matching bases. In germline, CDR1 is SGDLS, CDR2 YYNGEE. CDR3 length equals 14 residues. The V and J ends lost 4 bases and 1 base respectively, with 11 bases between them.

A few counts support this clonotype. V usage is TRBV15 and J usage is TRBJ2-1, with D tentatively TRBD2 (5 bases). The CDR3 runs 13 residues. V was pared by 0 bases and J by 9 bases, with 9 bases between. Germline values: CDR1 LNHNV, CDR2 YYDKDF (reference sequence). CDR3 residues: CATSRDGSGEQFF. The CDR3 DNA reads as TGTGCCACCAGCAGAGATGGGAGCGGTGAGCAGTTCTTC.

This clonotype was seen repeatedly, ten times or more. V gene TRBV3-1 combines with J gene TRBJ2-1, with 9 bases matching TRBD2. V shed 1 base and J 4 bases; nucleotides not matched to a gene: 2. Germline V gene sequence: CDR1 LGHDT, CDR2 YNNKEL (reference sequence). The CDR3 runs 15 residues. CDR3 in DNA: TGTGCCAGCAGCCAAGTAGCGGGAGCGTACAATGAGCAGTTCTTC. Its protein product is CASSQVAGAYNEQFF.

The chain links TRBV18 to TRBJ2-4; no firm D call. Germline V gene sequence: CDR1 KGHSH, CDR2 LQKENI. The CDR3 is 16 residues long. V shed 0 bases and J shed 0 bases, with 9 bases lying between them. CDR3 coding DNA: TGTGCCAGCTCACCACCCAGTGGGGTAGCCAAAAACATTCAGTACTTC. Its protein is CASSPPSGVAKNIQYF.

This clonotype showed up many times. The chain carries TRBV11-3 and TRBJ2-7; no clear D gene. Trimming stripped 1 base from V and 5 bases from J, with 12 bases between. In germline, CDR1 is SGHNT, CDR2 YENEEA. The CDR3 has 14 residues. In nucleotides, the CDR3 is TGTGCCAGCAGCTTAGTTAGGGAAATGAACGAGCAGTACTTC. Protein product: CASSLVREMNEQYF.

The chain employs TRBV30 and TRBJ2-2, with 12 bases lining up with TRBD2. V shed 2 bases and J 4 bases; nucleotides not matched to a gene: 5. The CDR3 is 16 residues long. CDR1 is GTSNPN and CDR2 is SVGIG in the germline V gene (reference sequence). CDR3 amino acids: CAWSTGTSGPTGELFF. CDR3 DNA sequence: TGTGCCTGGAGTACCGGGACTAGCGGGCCCACCGGGGAGCTGTTTTTT.

Only a few counts were recorded for this clonotype. The rearrangement uses TRBV9 and TRBJ2-7; D is uncertain. V dropped 0 bases and J dropped 6 bases, with 13 bases sitting between them. The CDR3 runs to 14 residues. Germline CDR1 and CDR2: SGDLS and YYNGEE. The CDR3 here is CASSVDGTPSEQYF. CDR3 DNA: TGTGCCAGCAGCGTAGATGGCACACCCAGCGAGCAGTACTTC.

This clonotype was recorded once. A clone one base away is much larger, so this may be a read error. J is TRBJ2-7 and V is TRBV2; TRBD2 matches 10 bases. The germline V gene encodes CDR1 SNHLY and CDR2 FYNNEI. Unmatched junction bases numbered 7, after V lost 1 base and J lost 7 bases. The CDR3 is 15 amino acids. DNA of the CDR3: TGTGCCAGCAGTGAAGGGACTAGCGGTTGGAGTGAGCAGTACTTC. Its translation is CASSEGTSGWSEQYF.

This clonotype appeared many times. The rearrangement uses TRBV3-1 and TRBJ1-4; 7 bases are shared with TRBD1. V was pared by 4 bases and J by 8 bases, with 16 bases of the junction left unmatched. Germline V lookup: CDR1 LGHDT, CDR2 YNNKEL (reference sequence). This CDR3 is built from 17 residues. CDR3 coding DNA: TGTGCCAGCAGCCCCAGACAGGGTAGAGGGCAGGAAGAAAAACTGTTTTTT. This encodes CASSPRQGRGQEEKLFF.

This clonotype was counted ten times or more. J is TRBJ2-5 and V is TRBV11-3; D remains ambiguous. Trimming cost V 5 bases and J 4 bases, with 11 bases left between them. The CDR3 totals 13 residues. The germline V gene has CDR1 SGHNT and CDR2 YENEEA. In DNA, the CDR3 is TGTGCCAGCAGCCCGATTTTCGGAGAGACCCAGTACTTC. Translating gives CASSPIFGETQYF.